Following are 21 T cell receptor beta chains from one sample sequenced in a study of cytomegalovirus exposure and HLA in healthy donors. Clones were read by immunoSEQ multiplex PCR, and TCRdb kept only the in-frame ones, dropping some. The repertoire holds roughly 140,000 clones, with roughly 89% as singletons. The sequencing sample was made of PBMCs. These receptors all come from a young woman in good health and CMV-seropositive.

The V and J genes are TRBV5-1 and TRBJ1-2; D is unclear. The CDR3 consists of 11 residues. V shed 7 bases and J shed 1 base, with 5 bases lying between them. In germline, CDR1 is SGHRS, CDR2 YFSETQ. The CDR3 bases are TGCGCCAGCGGCAGTAACTATGGCTACACCTTC. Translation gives CASGSNYGYTF.

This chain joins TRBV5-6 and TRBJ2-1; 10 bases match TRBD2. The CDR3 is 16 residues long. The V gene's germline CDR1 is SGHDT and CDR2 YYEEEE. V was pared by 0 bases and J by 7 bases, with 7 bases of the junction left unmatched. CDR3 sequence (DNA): TGTGCCAGCAGCTTGGGCCTAGCGGGAGAACGGAATGAGCAGTTCTTC. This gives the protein CASSLGLAGERNEQFF.

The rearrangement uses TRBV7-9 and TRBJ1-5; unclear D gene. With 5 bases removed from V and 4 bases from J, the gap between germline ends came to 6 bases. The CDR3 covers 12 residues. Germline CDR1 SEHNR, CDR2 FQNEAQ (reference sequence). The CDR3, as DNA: TGTGCCAGCAGCCGTGAGAATCAGCCCCAGCATTTT. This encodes CASSRENQPQHF. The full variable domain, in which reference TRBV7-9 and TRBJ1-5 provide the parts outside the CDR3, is DTGVSQNPRHKITKRGQNVTFRCDPISEHNRLYWYRQTLGQGPEFLTYFQNEAQLEKSRLLSDRFSAERPKGSFSTLEIQRTEQGDSAMYLCASSRENQPQHFGDGTRLSIL.

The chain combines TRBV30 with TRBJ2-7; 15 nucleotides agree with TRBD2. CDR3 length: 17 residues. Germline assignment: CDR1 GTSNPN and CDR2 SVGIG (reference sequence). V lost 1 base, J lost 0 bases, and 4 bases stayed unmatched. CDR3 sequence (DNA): TGTGCCTGGAGTGGAGGGACTAGCGGGAGGAACTCCTACGAGCAGTACTTC. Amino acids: CAWSGGTSGRNSYEQYF.

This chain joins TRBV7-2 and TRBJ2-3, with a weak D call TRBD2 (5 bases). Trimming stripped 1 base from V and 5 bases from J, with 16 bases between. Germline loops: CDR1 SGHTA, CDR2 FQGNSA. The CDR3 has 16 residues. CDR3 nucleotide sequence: TGTGCCAGCAGCTTAGTTCGGGGATTAAATGGAGATACGCAGTATTTT. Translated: CASSLVRGLNGDTQYF.

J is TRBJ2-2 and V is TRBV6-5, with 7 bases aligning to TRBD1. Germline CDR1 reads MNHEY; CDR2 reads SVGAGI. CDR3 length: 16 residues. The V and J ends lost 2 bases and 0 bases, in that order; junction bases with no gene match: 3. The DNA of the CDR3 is TGTGCCAGCAGTTACGGGCAGGGGGCGAACACCGGGGAGCTGTTTTTT. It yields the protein CASSYGQGANTGELFF.

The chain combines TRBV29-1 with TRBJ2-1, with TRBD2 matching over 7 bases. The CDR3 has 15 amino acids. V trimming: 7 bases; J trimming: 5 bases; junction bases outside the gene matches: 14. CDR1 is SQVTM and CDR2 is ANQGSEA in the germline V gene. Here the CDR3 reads CSAEGGSVKNNEQFF. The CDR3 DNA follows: TGCAGCGCCGAGGGCGGGAGTGTAAAAAACAATGAGCAGTTCTTC.

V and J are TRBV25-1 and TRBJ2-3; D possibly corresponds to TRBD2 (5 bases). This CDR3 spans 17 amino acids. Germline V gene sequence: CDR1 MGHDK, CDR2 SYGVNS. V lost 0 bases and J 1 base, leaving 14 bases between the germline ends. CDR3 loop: CASSEYGLAVRTDTQYF. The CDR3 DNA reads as TGTGCCAGCAGTGAATATGGCCTAGCCGTGCGCACAGATACGCAGTATTTT.

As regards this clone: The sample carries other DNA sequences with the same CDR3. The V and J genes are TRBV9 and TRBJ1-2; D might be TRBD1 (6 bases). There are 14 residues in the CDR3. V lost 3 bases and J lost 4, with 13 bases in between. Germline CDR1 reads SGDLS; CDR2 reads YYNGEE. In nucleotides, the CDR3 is TGTGCCAGCAGCGCCCCGACAGGCCCCTATGGCTACACCTTC. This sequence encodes CASSAPTGPYGYTF.

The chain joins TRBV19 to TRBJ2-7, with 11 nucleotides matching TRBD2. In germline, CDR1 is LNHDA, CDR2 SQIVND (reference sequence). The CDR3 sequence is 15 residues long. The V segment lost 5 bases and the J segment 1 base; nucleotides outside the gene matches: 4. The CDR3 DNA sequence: TGTGCCAGTAGTTCCGGGACTAGCGGATCCTACGAGCAGTACTTC. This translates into CASSSGTSGSYEQYF.

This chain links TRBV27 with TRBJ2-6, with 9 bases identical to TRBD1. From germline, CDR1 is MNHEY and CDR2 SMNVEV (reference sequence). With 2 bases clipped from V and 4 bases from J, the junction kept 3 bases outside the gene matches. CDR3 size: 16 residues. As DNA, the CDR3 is TGTGCCAGCAGTTTAGGAGGACAGGGGGGGGCCAACGTCCTGACTTTC. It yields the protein CASSLGGQGGANVLTF.

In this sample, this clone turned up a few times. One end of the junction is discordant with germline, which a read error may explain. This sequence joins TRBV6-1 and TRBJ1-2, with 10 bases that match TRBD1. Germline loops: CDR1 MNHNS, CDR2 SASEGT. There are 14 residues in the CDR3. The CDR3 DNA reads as TGTGCCAGCAGGGAGGACAGGGGGAACTTTGGCTACACCTTC. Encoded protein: CASREDRGNFGYTF.

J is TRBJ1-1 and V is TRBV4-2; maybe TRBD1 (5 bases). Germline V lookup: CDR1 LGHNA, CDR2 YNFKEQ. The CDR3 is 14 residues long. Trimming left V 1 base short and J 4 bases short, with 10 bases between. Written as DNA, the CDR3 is TGTGCCAGCAGCCAAGCCCAGGGAAGCACTGAAGCTTTCTTT. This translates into CASSQAQGSTEAFF.

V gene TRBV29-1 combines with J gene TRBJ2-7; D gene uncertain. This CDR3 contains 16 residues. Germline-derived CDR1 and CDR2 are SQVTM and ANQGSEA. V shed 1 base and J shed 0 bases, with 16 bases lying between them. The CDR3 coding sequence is TGCAGCGTTGAAGGTTCTCTAGGAACCAGCTCCTACGAGCAGTACTTC. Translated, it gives CSVEGSLGTSSYEQYF.

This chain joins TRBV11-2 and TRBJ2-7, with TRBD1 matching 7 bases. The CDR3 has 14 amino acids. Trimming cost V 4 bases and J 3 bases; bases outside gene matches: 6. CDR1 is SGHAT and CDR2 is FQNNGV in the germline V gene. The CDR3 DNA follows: TGTGCCAGCAGCTCCGGGACAGACGTCTACGAGCAGTACTTC. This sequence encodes CASSSGTDVYEQYF.

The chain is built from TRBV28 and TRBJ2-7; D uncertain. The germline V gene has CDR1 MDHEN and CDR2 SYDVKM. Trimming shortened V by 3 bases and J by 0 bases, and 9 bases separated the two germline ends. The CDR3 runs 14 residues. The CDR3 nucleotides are TGTGCCAGCAGTTTCGGCGGAAACTCCTACGAGCAGTACTTC. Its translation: CASSFGGNSYEQYF.

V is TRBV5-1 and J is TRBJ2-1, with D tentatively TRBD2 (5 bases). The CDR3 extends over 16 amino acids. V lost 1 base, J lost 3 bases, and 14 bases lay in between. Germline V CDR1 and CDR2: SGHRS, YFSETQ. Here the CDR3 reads CASSLFRAGRYNEQFF. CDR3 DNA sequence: TGCGCCAGCAGCTTGTTCCGGGCGGGTCGCTACAATGAGCAGTTCTTC. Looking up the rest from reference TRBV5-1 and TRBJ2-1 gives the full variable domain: KAGVTQTPRYLIKTRGQQVTLSCSPISGHRSVSWYQQTPGQGLQFLFEYFSETQRNKGNFPGRFSGRQFSNSRSEMNVSTLELGDSALYLCASSLFRAGRYNEQFFGPGTRLTVL.

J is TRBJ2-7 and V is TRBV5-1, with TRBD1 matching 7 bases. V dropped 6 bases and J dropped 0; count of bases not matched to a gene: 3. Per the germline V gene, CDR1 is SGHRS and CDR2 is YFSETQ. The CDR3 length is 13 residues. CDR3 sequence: CASTGTVSYEQYF. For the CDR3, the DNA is TGCGCCAGCACCGGGACAGTCTCCTACGAGCAGTACTTC.

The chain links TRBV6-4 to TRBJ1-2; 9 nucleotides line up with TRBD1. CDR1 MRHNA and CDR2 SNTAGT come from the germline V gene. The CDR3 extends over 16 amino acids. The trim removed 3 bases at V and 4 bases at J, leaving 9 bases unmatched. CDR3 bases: TGTGCCAGCAGTGAGATCCCCGGGACAGGGCTCTATGGCTACACCTTC. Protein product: CASSEIPGTGLYGYTF.

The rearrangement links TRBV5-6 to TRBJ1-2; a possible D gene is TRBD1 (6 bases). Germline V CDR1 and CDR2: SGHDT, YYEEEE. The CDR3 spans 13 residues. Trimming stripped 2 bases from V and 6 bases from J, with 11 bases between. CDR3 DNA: TGTGCCAGCAGCTTCACAGGGAGAAATGGCTACACCTTC. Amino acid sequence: CASSFTGRNGYTF.

The CDR3 sequence is CASSMGLQLRGENQPQHF. CDR3 DNA: TGTGCCAGTAGTATGGGACTCCAACTCAGAGGGGAGAATCAGCCCCAGCATTTT. This chain uses TRBV19 with TRBJ1-5; D is possibly TRBD1 (5 bases). Germline V gene sequence: CDR1 LNHDA, CDR2 SQIVND (reference sequence). Trimming took off 3 bases at V and 4 bases at J, with 22 bases between the two ends. CDR3 size: 18 residues.